These 2 T cell receptor beta chains came from one sample sequenced in a study of T cell changes during pregnancy in multiple sclerosis. Generated by immunoSEQ multiplex PCR, the TCRdb table keeps only in-frame clones and is missing some. This sample has about 73,000 clones, with 85% to 90% found just once. Material: peripheral blood, obtained after pregnancy. Receptor source: a female donor in good health, enrolled as a control in a pregnancy study.

This chain uses TRBV7-6 with TRBJ1-2; 7 nucleotides match TRBD1. The V gene end was trimmed by 6 bases and the J gene end by 5 bases; junction bases not matched to a gene: 6. CDR1 is SGHVS, CDR2 FNYEAQ, per germline. The CDR3 is made up of 13 amino acids. CDR3 residues: CASSIDRDYGYTF. DNA for the CDR3: TGTGCCAGCAGTATAGACAGGGATTATGGCTACACCTTC.

The chain joins TRBV5-6 to TRBJ2-5, with 7 bases that match TRBD2. V lost 4 bases to trimming and J lost 1 base; unmatched junction nucleotides: 4. The germline gives CDR1 SGHDT, CDR2 YYEEEE. This CDR3 spans 14 amino acids. CDR3 loop: CASSVGLVQETQYF. Here the CDR3 DNA reads TGTGCCAGCAGCGTAGGACTAGTCCAAGAGACCCAGTACTTC.